This T cell receptor (beta chain) was documented in a study of PD-L1 blockade in urothelial cancer (dated by TCRdb to between 2016 and 2019). Broadly, across the study: Every patient began therapy in about 2014 and was given atezolizumab 1,200 mg intravenously every 3 weeks. Pretreatment blood TCR-seq was available for about 28 patients, at least one posttreatment blood collection was obtained for about 24 patients, and tumor TCR-seq was available for about 24 patients. Somatic, immune and clinical correlates of response to PD-L1 blockade with atezolizumab in urothelial cancer were the focus of an exploratory multi-omic analysis. Durable clinical benefit meant progression-free survival longer than 6 months, and TCR features were also tested against progression-free and overall survival. Patients had an ECOG performance status of 0 or 1 and had received between 0 and 3 prior chemotherapy regimens. Blood samples were analyzed at two time points: 3 weeks after treatment start (second dose) and 6 weeks after treatment start. Pretreatment tumor samples and matched peripheral blood, collected serially before and after atezolizumab treatment, underwent TCR sequencing. In the same patients, whole exome sequencing and RNA sequencing of pretreatment tumors were performed in addition to TCR sequencing. Nine patients achieved durable clinical benefit and approximately 19 did not. Blood samples yielded a median of approximately 150,000 T cells and more than 75,000 unique TCRs, with median clonality approximately 0.08. About 85% of the roughly 29 patients were males with bladder-origin urothelial cancer, and 18 of 29 reported a prior smoking history.

Via the germline V gene, CDR1 is SGHVS and CDR2 FQNEAQ. A distance of 11 bases separates the germline ends of V and J, which lose 1 base and 4 bases respectively. The CDR3 sequence holds 14 residues, the cysteine and phenylalanine included. The kept DNA is CDR3 alone, 42 bases in frame from the first base. The paper as a whole reports these results and caveats: At 3 weeks after the start of treatment, tumor-associated TCR clones in peripheral blood had expanded more in patients with durable benefit (n of about 21, p = 0.022). Small sample size (n of about 30) and many exploratory analyses mean the results are intended to be hypothesis-generating. A pretreatment peripheral blood TCR clonality below the median was linked to improved progression-free and overall survival.

Each PCR received spiked-in synthetic TCR analog templates so that absolute template abundance could be estimated from read counts. The immunoSEQ assay used bias-controlled V and J gene primers to amplify TCRbeta CDR3 regions from genomic DNA. Sequencing of rearranged TCRbeta segments was performed at approximately 20X coverage. The published analysis was carried out like this. Clustering was used to correct sequencing errors, and CDR3s were annotated against IMGT so that V, D and J genes could be assigned. Only productive TCRbeta rearrangements were used in downstream analyses, excluding out-of-frame or stop-codon sequences. To compute clonality, Shannon entropy was normalized by the log of the number of unique productive sequences and then subtracted from one. Fisher's exact test with Benjamini-Hochberg correction, at a threshold of adjusted p below 0.01, was used to find clones that differed between time points or between blood and tumor. In TCRdb, the immuneACCESS table is reduced to in-frame sequences with V and J assigned. These tables do not hold every clone; where another copy was compared, an unresolved V gene accounts for under half, and the others remain unexplained. D and trimming come from the DNA, and the V and J calls and clone size come from that table. This sample gives under 25,000 clones in total; approximately 82% of them show up just once. The ten most abundant clones make up about 1.8% of the sample.

With regard to this clone: The specificity of this receptor is unknown. Per-base quality was not reported, and no clone a single base away is much larger than it.

What this sample's time point label stands for: peripheral blood 6 weeks after treatment start. A cohort of about 30 patients with locally advanced or metastatic urothelial carcinoma, treated at Memorial Sloan Kettering on a trial protocol, was included. Peripheral blood mononuclear cells were collected from each patient pretreatment and during treatment, giving between 1 and 8 total time points per patient. The Qiagen DNeasy Blood extraction kit was used to purify genomic DNA from total PBMCs and tumor samples. Collected pretreatment and during treatment, PBMCs were isolated and stored as previously described.

The clonotype comes from a man aged 45-60 years with urothelial cancer. The chain joins TRBV7-8 to TRBJ2-7, with the D gene too uncertain to name. This specimen consisted of PBMCs, obtained around atezolizumab (anti-PD-L1) treatment. The encoded CDR3 is CASSLEQVRYEQYF. In nucleotide form, the sequence is TGTGCCAGCAGCTTAGAGCAGGTTAGGTACGAGCAGTACTTC.